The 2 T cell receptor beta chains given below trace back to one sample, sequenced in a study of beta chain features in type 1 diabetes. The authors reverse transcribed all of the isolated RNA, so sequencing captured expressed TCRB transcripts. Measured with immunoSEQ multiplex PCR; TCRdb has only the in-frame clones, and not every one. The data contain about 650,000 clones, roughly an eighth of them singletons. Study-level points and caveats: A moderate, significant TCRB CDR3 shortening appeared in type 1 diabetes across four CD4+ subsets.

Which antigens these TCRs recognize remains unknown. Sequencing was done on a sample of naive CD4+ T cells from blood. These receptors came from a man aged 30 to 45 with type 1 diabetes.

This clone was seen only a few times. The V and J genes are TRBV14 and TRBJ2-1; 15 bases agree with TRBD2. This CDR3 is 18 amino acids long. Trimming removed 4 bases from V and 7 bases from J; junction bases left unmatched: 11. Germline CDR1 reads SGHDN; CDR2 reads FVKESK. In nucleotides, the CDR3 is TGTGCCAGCAGCCCCTACCGGACTAGCGGGGGGGCCAGGAATGAGCAGTTCTTC. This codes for CASSPYRTSGGARNEQFF.

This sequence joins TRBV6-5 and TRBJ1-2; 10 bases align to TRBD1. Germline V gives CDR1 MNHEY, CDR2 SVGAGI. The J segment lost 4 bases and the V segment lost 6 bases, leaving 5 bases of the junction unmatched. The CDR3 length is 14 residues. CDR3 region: CASRRDRGTYGYTF. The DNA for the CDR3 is TGTGCCAGCAGAAGGGACAGGGGTACCTATGGCTACACCTTC.